This T cell receptor (beta chain) originates from a study of blood T cells in healthy people across ages. Germline-derived CDR1 and CDR2 are DFQATT and SNEGSKA (reference sequence). The CDR3 totals 14 residues. V lost 6 bases, J lost 8 bases, and 12 bases stayed unmatched. Each donor supplied approximately 10 milliliters of peripheral blood. Primers used in a second PCR of roughly 6 to 11 cycles were a sample-barcoded 5' primer and a J-beta primer mix. TCRdb called the 5' RACE reads again in MiXCR, with one record for every CDR3 protein. This sample has just over 1 million distinct CDR3 sequences, with 35% to 55% found just once. This clonotype was recorded at least ten times.

Sequenced: blood. This TCR derives from a woman between 55 and 75 years old in good health. The rearrangement joins TRBV20-1 to TRBJ2-4; 8 bases match TRBD2. The CDR3, as DNA: TGCAGTGCGCTAGCCCGGGGGGGTAGTTACATTCAGTACTTC. Residues: CSALARGGSYIQYF.